This T cell receptor beta chain was retrieved from a study of shared clonotypes between healthy human individuals (dated by TCRdb to about 2020). For the study in its entirety: A couple of women and a few men aged 18 to 49 years were included in the cohort. For each donor, three plates each were used for CD4 naive and CD4 memory, two plates were used for CD8 naive, and one plate was used for CD8 memory. Blood TCR repertoires of about five healthy adults were deeply sequenced to estimate repertoire size and the extent of clonotype sharing between individuals. Different laboratories and diverse techniques were used to prepare libraries and sequence TCR repertoires, to increase sequencing depth and limit assay-specific biases. Between about 0.9 and 10 billion PBMCs per donor were obtained by leukapheresis.

Using the deep immunoSEQ assay, TCR CDR3 regions were amplified from genomic DNA by multiplex PCR. Genomic DNA extracted from each cell subset was distributed evenly over all wells of several immunoSEQ 96-well plates, and each plate served as one replicate. For sorted subsets, each replicate PCR was loaded with about 200 ng genomic DNA, equivalent to 25,000 to 35,000 T cell genomes. The purified libraries were quantified using a Qubit 3.0 fluorometer, sized with a Bioanalyzer 2100, and then quantified again using the KAPA Library Quantification kit. Every immunoSEQ 96-well plate was sequenced on a dedicated single-read 150-cycle Illumina NextSeq 550 flow cell. On the authors' methods: Because only junctional sequences without quality scores were contained in the immunoSEQ output, filtering matching that applied to full-length reads could not be performed. To assign V/J genes and CDR3, sequences were annotated using PyIR, a Python wrapper for IgBLAST v1.9, with IMGT germline references. Reads with weak V/J assignments (E-value above 1e-6), missing CDR3, stop codons, out-of-frame junctions, or ambiguous translated residues were removed. V3J clonotypes were defined by identical inferred V gene, J gene, and CDR3 amino acid sequence. Percentage overlap between repertoires was computed as shared unique clonotypes divided by the size of the smaller repertoire. Repertoire richness was assessed with RTK rarefaction, the Chao1 estimator, and Recon v2.1 estimates of unobserved clonotypes. OLGA was used to compute generation probabilities for all TCRbeta clonotypes that the gDNA method yielded from a few donors. TCRdb limited this immuneACCESS table to in-frame rearrangements with V and J called. A share of clones is missing; checked studies link under half to unresolved V genes, and the rest is unexplained. That table is the source of V, J and clone size, and D and trimming were worked out from the DNA. A total of 700,000 or so clones appear in this sample, roughly 70% of them only once. Around 2% of the sample is taken by the ten largest.

Healthy HIV-negative adults with no recently reported acute infections or vaccinations were included as donors. Every donor was a Caucasian adult residing in Nashville, Tennessee, USA. Magnetic negative selection was used to enrich CD4+ T cells, after which naive cells were positively selected on CD45RA and the negative fraction became the memory subset. Blood was collected by leukapheresis, and PBMCs were isolated by Ficoll-Histopaque density gradient centrifugation and then cryopreserved in liquid nitrogen vapor phase. Analytical flow cytometry was used to check the purity and quantity of every magnetically sorted T cell population. From each sorted fraction, genomic DNA was isolated and quantified by UV absorbance on a Nanodrop 2000c. Overall results and qualifications from the work: Incomplete sequencing was indicated by rarefaction of sorted-subset datasets, despite the large sequencing depth. Clonotypes shared by all four sorted-subset donors showed higher generation probabilities than non-shared clonotypes. Sampling was restricted to blood, and TCR repertoires in tissues likely differ from the TCR repertoires found in blood. Estimated clonotype richness was generally larger for naive than for memory subsets. Roughly 5% of naive CD4, around 3.6% of naive CD8, approximately 2.2% of memory CD4, and approximately 0.4% of memory CD8 clonotypes were shared across several donors. The genetic and exposure-history diversity represented was limited by the small number of donors. Based on pairwise subsampling, the degree of clonotype sharing among donors was expected to be affected by sequencing depth.

V loses 5 bases of germline sequence and J loses 3 bases, and the interval between the two ends is 9 bases. From the cysteine through the phenylalanine, the CDR3 covers 13 amino acids. Only the CDR3 DNA is retained, 39 bases long and in frame from the first base. CDR1 and CDR2, per the germline V gene (reference sequence), are LNHDA and SQIVND. About this clone: Its antigen remains undetermined. No quality values exist for individual bases; no much larger clone is one base distant.

The chain links TRBV19 with TRBJ2-3; the D gene lacks a confident call. The TCR sequence derives from a woman in her 30s in good health. The sample comprised memory CD4+ T cells sorted from blood. The sample's cell subset or site label, decoded: CD45RA-negative fraction. The DNA reads as follows: TGTGCCAGTAGTCCCTCTAGGACAGATACGCAGTATTTT. The encoded protein is CASSPSRTDTQYF.